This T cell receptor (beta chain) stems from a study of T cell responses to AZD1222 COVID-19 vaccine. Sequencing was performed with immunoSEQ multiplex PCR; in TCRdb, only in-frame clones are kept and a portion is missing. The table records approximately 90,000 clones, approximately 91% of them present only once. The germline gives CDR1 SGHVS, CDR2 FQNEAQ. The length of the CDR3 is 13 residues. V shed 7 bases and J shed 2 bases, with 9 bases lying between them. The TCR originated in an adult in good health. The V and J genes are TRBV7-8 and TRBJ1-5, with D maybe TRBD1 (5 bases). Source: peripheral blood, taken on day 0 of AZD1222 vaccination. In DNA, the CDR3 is TGTGCCAGCACCATAGGGGGCAATCAGCCCCAGCATTTT. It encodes CASTIGGNQPQHF. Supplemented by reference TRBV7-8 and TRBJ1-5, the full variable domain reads GAGVSQSPRYKVAKRGQDVALRCDPISGHVSLFWYQQALGQGPEFLTYFQNEAQLDKSGLPSDRFFAERPEGSVSTLKIQRTQQEDSAVYLCASTIGGNQPQHFGDGTRLSIL.